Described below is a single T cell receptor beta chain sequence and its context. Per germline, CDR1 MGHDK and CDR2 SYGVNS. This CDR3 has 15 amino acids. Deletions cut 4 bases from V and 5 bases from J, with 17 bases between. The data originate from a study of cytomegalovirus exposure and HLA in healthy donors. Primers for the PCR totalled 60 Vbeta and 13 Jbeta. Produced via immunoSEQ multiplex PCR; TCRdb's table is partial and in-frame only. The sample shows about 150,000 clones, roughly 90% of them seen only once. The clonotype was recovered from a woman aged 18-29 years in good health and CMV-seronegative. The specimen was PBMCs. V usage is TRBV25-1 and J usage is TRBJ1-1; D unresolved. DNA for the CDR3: TGTGCCAGCAGTGCTCAAACCGGGGTCCTGACTGAAGCTTTCTTT. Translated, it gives CASSAQTGVLTEAFF.